Sequencing of this T cell receptor beta chain was carried out in a study of beta chain features in type 1 diabetes. Study-wide findings and caveats: There was a moderate but significant shortening of TCRB CDR3s in all four CD4+ subsets of Type 1 diabetes patients.

Averaging about 116 mL, one heparinised blood draw came from each individual donor. To note about this clone: Antigen: not known.

Expressed TCRB transcripts got sequenced, as all isolated RNA was reverse transcribed. Produced via immunoSEQ multiplex PCR; TCRdb's table is partial and in-frame only. The sample includes around 600,000 clones, around 11% of them seen just once. V was shortened by 2 bases and J by 8 bases, with 13 bases between the two germline ends. The CDR3 has 14 residues. Germline assignment: CDR1 KGHSH and CDR2 LQKENI. The sequence was collected from a young man with type 1 diabetes. The sequencing input was naive CD4+ T cells from blood. J is TRBJ2-1 and V is TRBV18; a possible D gene is TRBD2 (6 bases). The CDR3 reads CASSPISGEHEQFF. As DNA, the CDR3 is TGTGCCAGCTCACCAATTTCGGGGGAGCATGAGCAGTTCTTC.